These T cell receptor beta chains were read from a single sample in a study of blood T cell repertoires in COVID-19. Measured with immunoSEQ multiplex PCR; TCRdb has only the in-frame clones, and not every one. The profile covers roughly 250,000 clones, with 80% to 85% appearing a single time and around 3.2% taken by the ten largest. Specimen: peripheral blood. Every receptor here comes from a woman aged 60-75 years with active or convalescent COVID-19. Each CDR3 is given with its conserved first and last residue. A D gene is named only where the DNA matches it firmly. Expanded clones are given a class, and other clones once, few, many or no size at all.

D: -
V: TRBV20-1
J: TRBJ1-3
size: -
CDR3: CSARLPDTIYF
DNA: TGCAGTGCTAGACTCCCCGACACCATATATTTT

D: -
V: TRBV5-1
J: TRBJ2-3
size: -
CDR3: CASSLNGGQGTDTQYF
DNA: TGCGCCAGCAGCTTGAACGGGGGTCAAGGCACAGATACGCAGTATTTT

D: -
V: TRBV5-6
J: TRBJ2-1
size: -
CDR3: CASLQSSYNEQFF
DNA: TGTGCCAGCTTACAGAGCTCCTACAATGAGCAGTTCTTC

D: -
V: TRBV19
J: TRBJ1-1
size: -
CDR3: CASSIGVKGREAFF
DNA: TGTGCCAGTAGTATAGGAGTCAAGGGGAGGGAAGCTTTCTTT

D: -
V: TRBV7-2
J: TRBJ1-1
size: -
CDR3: CASSLRPENTEAFF
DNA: TGTGCCAGCAGCTTACGCCCAGAGAACACTGAAGCTTTCTTT

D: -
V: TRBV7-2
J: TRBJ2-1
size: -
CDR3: CASSLFSSREQFF
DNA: TGTGCCAGCAGCTTATTTTCTAGCAGAGAGCAGTTCTTC

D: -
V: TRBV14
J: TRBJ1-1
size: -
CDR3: CASSQQSGTEAFF
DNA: TGTGCCAGCAGCCAACAGTCCGGGACAGAAGCTTTCTTT

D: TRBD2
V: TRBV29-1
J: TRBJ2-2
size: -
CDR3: CSVGLAGMNTGELFF
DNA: TGCAGCGTAGGACTAGCGGGGATGAACACCGGGGAGCTGTTTTTT

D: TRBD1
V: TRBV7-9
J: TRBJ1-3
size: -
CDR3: CASSLTTGARGVNTIYF
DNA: TGTGCCAGCAGCTTAACGACAGGGGCTAGGGGTGTAAACACCATATATTTT

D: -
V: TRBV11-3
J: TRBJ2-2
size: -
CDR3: CASSLGPGGAGELFF
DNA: TGTGCCAGCAGCTTAGGTCCCGGGGGTGCCGGGGAGCTGTTTTTT

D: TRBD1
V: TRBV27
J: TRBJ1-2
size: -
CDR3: CASSLGGQGQAHGYTF
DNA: TGTGCCAGCAGTTTAGGAGGCCAGGGACAGGCCCATGGCTACACCTTC

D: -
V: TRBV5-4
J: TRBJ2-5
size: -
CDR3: CASSRGETQYF
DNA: TGTGCCAGCAGTAGGGGAGAGACCCAGTACTTC

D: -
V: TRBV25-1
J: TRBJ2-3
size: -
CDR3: CASSEPGYQDTQYF
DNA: TGTGCCAGCAGTGAACCAGGGTATCAGGATACGCAGTATTTT

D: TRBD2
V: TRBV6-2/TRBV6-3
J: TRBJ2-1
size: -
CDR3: CASSYHTSGGLEQFF
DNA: TGTGCCAGCAGTTACCATACTAGCGGGGGGCTTGAGCAGTTCTTC

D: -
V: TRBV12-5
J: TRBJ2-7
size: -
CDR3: CASGLRRYEQYF
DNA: TGTGCTAGTGGTTTGAGGCGGTACGAGCAGTACTTC

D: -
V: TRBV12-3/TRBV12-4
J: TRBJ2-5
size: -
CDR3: CASRREYQETQYF
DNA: TGTGCCAGCAGGAGGGAGTACCAAGAGACCCAGTACTTC

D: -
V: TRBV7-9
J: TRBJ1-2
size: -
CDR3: CASSLGPGSYGYTF
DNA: TGTGCCAGCAGCTTAGGGCCAGGGTCATATGGCTACACCTTC

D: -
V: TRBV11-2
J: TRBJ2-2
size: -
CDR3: CASSLVDWTGELFF
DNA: TGTGCCAGCAGCTTAGTTGACTGGACCGGGGAGCTGTTTTTT

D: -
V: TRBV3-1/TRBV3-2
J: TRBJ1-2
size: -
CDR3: CASSQDPGSSGYTF
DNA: TGTGCCAGCAGCCAAGATCCGGGGTCGAGTGGCTACACCTTC

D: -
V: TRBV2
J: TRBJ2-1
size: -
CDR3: CASRSRDSPDNEQFF
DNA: TGTGCCAGCAGGAGCCGGGACTCCCCAGACAATGAGCAGTTCTTC

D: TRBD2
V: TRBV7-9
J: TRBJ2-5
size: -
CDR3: CASSYLERELQETQYF
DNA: TGTGCCAGCAGCTATCTCGAGCGGGAGCTCCAAGAGACCCAGTACTTC

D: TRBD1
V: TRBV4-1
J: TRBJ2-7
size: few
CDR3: CASSQAGQGATAISYEQYF
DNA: TGCGCCAGCAGCCAGGCTGGACAGGGGGCAACGGCGATCTCCTACGAGCAGTACTTC

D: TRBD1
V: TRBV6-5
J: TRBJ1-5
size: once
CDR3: CASRDRGGNNQPQHF
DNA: TGTGCCAGCAGAGACAGGGGGGGGAACAATCAGCCCCAGCATTTT

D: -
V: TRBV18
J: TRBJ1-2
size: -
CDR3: CASSPTPFPHGYTF
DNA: TGTGCCAGCTCACCCACTCCATTCCCCCATGGCTACACCTTC

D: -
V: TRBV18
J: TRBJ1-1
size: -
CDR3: CASSRPRGMNTEAFF
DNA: TGTGCCAGCTCACGACCCCGAGGGATGAACACTGAAGCTTTCTTT

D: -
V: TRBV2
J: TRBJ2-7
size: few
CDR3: CASTDSGYYEQYF
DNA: TGTGCCAGCACTGATAGCGGCTACTACGAGCAGTACTTC

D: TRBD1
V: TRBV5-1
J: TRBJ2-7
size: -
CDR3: CASSLEFGTAYEQYF
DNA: TGCGCCAGCAGCTTGGAATTCGGGACAGCCTACGAGCAGTACTTC

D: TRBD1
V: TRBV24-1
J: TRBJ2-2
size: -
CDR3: CATSDSGQGVAGELFF
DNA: TGTGCCACCAGTGATTCGGGACAGGGGGTGGCCGGGGAGCTGTTTTTT

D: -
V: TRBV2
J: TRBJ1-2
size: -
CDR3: CASSGENYGYTF
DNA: TGTGCCAGCAGTGGGGAGAACTATGGCTACACCTTC

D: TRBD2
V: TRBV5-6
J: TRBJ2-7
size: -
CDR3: CASSTGGGHSYEQYF
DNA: TGTGCCAGCTCCACGGGCGGGGGGCACTCCTACGAGCAGTACTTC

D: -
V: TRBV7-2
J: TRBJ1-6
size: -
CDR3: CASSLAPQDSPLHF
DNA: TGTGCCAGCAGCTTAGCCCCACAAGATTCACCCCTCCACTTT

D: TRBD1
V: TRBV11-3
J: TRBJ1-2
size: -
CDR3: CASSEGAANYGYTF
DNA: TGTGCCAGCAGTGAGGGGGCGGCTAACTATGGCTACACCTTC

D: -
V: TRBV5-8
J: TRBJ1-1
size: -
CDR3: CASSPGWNPLEAFF
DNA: TGTGCCAGCAGCCCGGGTTGGAACCCACTTGAAGCTTTCTTT

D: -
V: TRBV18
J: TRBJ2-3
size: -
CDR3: CASSPRDTQYF
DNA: TGTGCCAGCTCACCCCGGGATACGCAGTATTTT

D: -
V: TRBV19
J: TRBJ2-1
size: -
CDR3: CASSIGEPSYNEQFF
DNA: TGTGCCAGTAGTATAGGAGAACCCTCCTACAATGAGCAGTTCTTC

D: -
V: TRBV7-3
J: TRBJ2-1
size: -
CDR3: CASSPFLGGVQNEQFF
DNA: TGTGCCAGCAGCCCTTTCCTCGGCGGGGTACAGAATGAGCAGTTCTTC

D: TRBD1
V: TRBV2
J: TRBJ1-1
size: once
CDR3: CASGTGQVFGGAFF
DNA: TGTGCCAGCGGGACGGGACAGGTTTTTGGGGGAGCTTTCTTT

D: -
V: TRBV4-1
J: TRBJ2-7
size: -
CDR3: CASSQEPESYEQYF
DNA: TGCGCCAGCAGCCAAGAACCGGAGTCCTACGAGCAGTACTTC

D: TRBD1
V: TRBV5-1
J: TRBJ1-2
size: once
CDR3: CASSPGTGGYYGYTF
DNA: TGCGCCAGCAGCCCCGGGACAGGGGGATACTATGGCTACACCTTC

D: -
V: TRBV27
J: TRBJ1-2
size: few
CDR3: CASSLWGPNYGYTF
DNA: TGTGCCAGCAGTTTATGGGGGCCCAACTATGGCTACACCTTC

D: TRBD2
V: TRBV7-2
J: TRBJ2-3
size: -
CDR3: CASSLARLAGTDTQYF
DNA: TGTGCCAGCAGCTTAGCGAGACTAGCGGGCACAGATACGCAGTATTTT